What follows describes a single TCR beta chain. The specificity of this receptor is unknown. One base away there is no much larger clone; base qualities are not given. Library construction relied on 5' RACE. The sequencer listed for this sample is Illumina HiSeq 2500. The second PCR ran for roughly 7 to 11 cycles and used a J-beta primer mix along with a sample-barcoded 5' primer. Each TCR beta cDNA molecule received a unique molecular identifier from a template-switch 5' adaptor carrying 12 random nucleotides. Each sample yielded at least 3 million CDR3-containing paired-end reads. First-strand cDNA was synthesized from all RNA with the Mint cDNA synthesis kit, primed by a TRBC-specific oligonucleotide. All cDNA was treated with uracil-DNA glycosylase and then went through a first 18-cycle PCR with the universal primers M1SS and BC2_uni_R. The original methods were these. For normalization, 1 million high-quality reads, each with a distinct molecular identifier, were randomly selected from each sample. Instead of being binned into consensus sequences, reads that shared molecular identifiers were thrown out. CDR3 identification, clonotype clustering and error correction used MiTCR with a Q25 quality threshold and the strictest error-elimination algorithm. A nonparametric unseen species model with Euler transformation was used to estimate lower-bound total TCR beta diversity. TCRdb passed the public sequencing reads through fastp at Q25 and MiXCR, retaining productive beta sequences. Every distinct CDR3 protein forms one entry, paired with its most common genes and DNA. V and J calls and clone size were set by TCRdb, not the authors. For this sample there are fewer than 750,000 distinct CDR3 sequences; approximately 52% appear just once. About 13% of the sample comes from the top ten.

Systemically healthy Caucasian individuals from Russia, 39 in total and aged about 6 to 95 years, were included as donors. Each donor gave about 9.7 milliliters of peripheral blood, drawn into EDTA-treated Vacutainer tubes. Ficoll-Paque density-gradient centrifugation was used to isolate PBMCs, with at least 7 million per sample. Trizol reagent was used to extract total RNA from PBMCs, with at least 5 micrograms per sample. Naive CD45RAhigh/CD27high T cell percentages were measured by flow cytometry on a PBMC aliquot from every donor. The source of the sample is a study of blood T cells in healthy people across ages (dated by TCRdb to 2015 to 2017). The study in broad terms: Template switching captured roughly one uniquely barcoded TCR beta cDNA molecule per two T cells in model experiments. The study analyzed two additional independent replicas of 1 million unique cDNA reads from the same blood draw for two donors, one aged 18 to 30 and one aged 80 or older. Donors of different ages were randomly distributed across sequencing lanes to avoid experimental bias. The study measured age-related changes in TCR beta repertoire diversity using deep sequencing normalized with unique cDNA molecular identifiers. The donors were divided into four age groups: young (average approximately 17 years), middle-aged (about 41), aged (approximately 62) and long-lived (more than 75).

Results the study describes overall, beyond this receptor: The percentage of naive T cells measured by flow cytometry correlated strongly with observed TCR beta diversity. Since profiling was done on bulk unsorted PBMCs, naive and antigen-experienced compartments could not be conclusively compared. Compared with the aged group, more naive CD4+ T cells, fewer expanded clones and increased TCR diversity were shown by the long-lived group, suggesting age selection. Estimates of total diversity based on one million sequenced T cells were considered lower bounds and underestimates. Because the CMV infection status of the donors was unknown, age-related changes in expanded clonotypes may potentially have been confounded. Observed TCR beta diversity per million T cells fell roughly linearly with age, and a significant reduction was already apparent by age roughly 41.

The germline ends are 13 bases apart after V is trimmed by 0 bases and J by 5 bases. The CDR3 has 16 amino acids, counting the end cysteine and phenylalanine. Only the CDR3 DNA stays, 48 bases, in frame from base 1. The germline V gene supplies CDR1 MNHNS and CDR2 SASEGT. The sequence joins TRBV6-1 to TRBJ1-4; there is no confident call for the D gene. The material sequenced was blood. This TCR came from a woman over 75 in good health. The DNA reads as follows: TGTGCCAGCAGTGAAGCCCCCCCCCGGTACAATGAAAAACTGTTTTTT. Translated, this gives CASSEAPPRYNEKLFF.